These 14 T cell receptor beta chains were all obtained from the same sample, sequenced in a study of identical twins' blood T cells. TCRdb itself ran the 5' RACE reads through MiXCR, one entry per CDR3 protein. The table lists 300,000 to 450,000 distinct CDR3 sequences, over 25% of them singletons. Sequenced: PBMCs. The receptors come from a woman between 18 and 50 years old in good health.

About this clonotype itself: This may be a read error: a much more frequent sequence differs by one nucleotide. V gene TRBV5-1 combines with J gene TRBJ2-2; TRBD2 aligns across 10 bases. CDR3 length: 16 residues. The germline gives CDR1 SGHRS, CDR2 YFSETQ. As DNA, the CDR3 is TGCGCCAGCAGCTGGGTCGGGACTAGCGACACCGGGGGGCTGTTTTTT. As protein: CASSWVGTSDTGGLFF.

On this clonotype itself: A much larger clone sits a single nucleotide away, making a read error possible. V and J are TRBV20-1 and TRBJ2-2, with unresolved D. Trimming stripped 5 bases from V and 1 base from J, with 11 bases between. The length of the CDR3 is 14 residues. CDR1 is DFQATT and CDR2 is SNEGSKA in the germline V gene (reference sequence). The CDR3 DNA sequence: TGCAGTGCTCCTTGGTCTTTGAACACCGGGGAGCTGTTTTTT. Amino acid sequence: CSAPWSLNTGELFF.

This sequence joins TRBV30 and TRBJ1-2; D unresolved. The CDR3 loop spans 14 amino acids. Trimming took 2 bases from V and 6 from J, leaving 16 bases between them. CDR1 is GTSNPN and CDR2 is SVGIG in the germline V gene (reference sequence). The CDR3 DNA reads TGTGCCTGGAGTTCGGGCCTCCATTCCCATGGCTACACCTTC. Protein: CAWSSGLHSHGYTF. The full variable domain, completed using reference TRBV30 and TRBJ1-2, is SQTIHQWPATLVQPVGSPLSLECTVEGTSNPNLYWYRQAAGRGLQLLFYSVGIGQISSEVPQNLSASRPQDRQFILSSKKLLLSDSGFYLCAWSSGLHSHGYTFGSGTRLTVV.

The chain links TRBV12-3 or TRBV12-4 to TRBJ1-1, with 8 bases lining up with TRBD1. CDR3 size: 17 residues. After removal of 5 bases from V and 1 base from J, the junction contained 12 bases not matched to a gene. The CDR3 DNA is TGTGCCAGCAGTCCCTCCCCTGGACAGGGTTCGAACACTGAAGCTTTCTTT. As protein: CASSPSPGQGSNTEAFF.

There are many counts of this clonotype. The chain uses TRBV9 and TRBJ2-3; TRBD2 matches 10 bases. There are 16 residues in the CDR3. Germline assignment: CDR1 SGDLS and CDR2 YYNGEE. The V gene end was trimmed by 3 bases and the J gene end by 1 base; junction bases not matched to a gene: 5. CDR3 nucleotide sequence: TGTGCCAGCAGCGCCCTAGCGGGAGCTGGCACAGATACGCAGTATTTT. Amino acid sequence: CASSALAGAGTDTQYF.

This clonotype showed up many times. The rearrangement joins TRBV6-5 to TRBJ1-1; D is unclear. CDR1 and CDR2 from the germline V gene are MNHEY and SVGAGI. The CDR3 sequence is 14 residues long. With 2 bases removed from V and 7 bases from J, the gap between germline ends came to 14 bases. Written as DNA, the CDR3 is TGTGCCAGCAGTTACGGGGTCGCTTCAAATGAAGCTTTCTTT. Amino acids: CASSYGVASNEAFF.

The chain couples TRBV18 to TRBJ1-1; D gene ambiguous. V lost 4 bases to trimming and J lost 0 bases, with 15 bases between them. CDR3 length equals 16 residues. Germline V gene sequence: CDR1 KGHSH, CDR2 LQKENI. The CDR3 region has the DNA TGTGCCAGCTCACTACAACAGCCGTTTATGAACACTGAAGCTTTCTTT. Translated: CASSLQQPFMNTEAFF.

The chain is built from TRBV5-1 and TRBJ1-1, with 8 positions matching TRBD1. This CDR3 is built from 15 residues. Germline CDR1 is SGHRS and CDR2 is YFSETQ. V dropped 4 bases and J dropped 3; count of bases not matched to a gene: 8. This CDR3 is CASSIGQGDHTEAFF. In DNA form, the CDR3 reads TGCGCCAGCAGCATTGGACAGGGAGATCACACTGAAGCTTTCTTT.

The rearrangement uses TRBV20-1 and TRBJ1-2; no firm D call. The germline V gene encodes CDR1 DFQATT and CDR2 SNEGSKA (reference sequence). V was cut by 5 bases and J by 8 bases, with 12 bases left in between. The CDR3 consists of 11 residues. The CDR3 DNA is TGCAGTGCTGAGTCGCTGGAAGGCTACACCTTC. It translates to CSAESLEGYTF.

The CDR3 DNA sequence: TGTGCCAGCAGCCAAGGTAGATTCCTCACGGGGGAGCAGTACTTC. Amino acid sequence: CASSQGRFLTGEQYF. The V and J genes are TRBV14 and TRBJ2-7, with D perhaps TRBD2 (5 bases). Trimming cost V 1 base and J 7 bases, with 17 bases left between them. This CDR3 is 15 amino acids long. In germline, CDR1 is SGHDN, CDR2 FVKESK.

The V call is TRBV6-2 or TRBV6-3, the J call TRBJ2-1, with D unresolved. The germline V gene has CDR1 MNHEY and CDR2 SVGEGT. Trimming cost V 7 bases and J 0 bases, with 19 bases left between them. This CDR3 is built from 17 residues. Here the CDR3 reads CASITAPAKSSYNEQFF. In DNA form, the CDR3 reads TGTGCCAGCATTACTGCCCCAGCGAAAAGCTCCTACAATGAGCAGTTCTTC.

The chain has TRBV6-6 and TRBJ1-1; no clear D gene. Germline CDR1 MNHNY, CDR2 SVGAGI (reference sequence). V shed 4 bases and J shed 1 base, with 10 bases lying between them. CDR3 length equals 14 residues. The CDR3 loop reads CASSSTEQNTEAFF. CDR3 coding DNA: TGTGCCAGCAGTTCAACAGAGCAGAACACTGAAGCTTTCTTT.

This clonotype turned up a few times. This sequence joins TRBV6-2 or TRBV6-3 and TRBJ2-1, with D unclear. The ends were cut back, 1 base at V and 6 bases at J, with 7 bases in the middle. Germline CDR1 reads MNHEY; CDR2 reads SVGEGT. The CDR3 consists of 13 residues. CDR3 DNA sequence: TGTGCCAGCAGTTACTACGCGTCCAATGAGCAGTTCTTC. It yields the protein CASSYYASNEQFF.

This clonotype was found once. An end of the junction differs from the germline gene, which may be a read error. The chain combines TRBV11-3 with TRBJ2-5; maybe TRBD1 (6 bases). CDR1 and CDR2 from the germline V gene are SGHNT and YENEEA. The CDR3 is made up of 14 amino acids. The CDR3 nucleotides are TGTGCCAGCAGCTTAGGTCTGGGACAAGAGGCCCAGTACTTC. This translates into CASSLGLGQEAQYF.